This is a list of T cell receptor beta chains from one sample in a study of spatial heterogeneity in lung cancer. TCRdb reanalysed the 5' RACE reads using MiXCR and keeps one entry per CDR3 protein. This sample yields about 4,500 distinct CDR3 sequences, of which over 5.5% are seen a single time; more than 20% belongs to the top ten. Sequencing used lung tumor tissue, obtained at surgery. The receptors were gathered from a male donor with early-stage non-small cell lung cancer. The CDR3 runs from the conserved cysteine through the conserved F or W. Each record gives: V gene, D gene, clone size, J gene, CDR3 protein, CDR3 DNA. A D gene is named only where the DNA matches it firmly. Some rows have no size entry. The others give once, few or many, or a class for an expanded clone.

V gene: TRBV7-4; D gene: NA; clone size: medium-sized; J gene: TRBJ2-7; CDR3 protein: CASSLVWGHETSCEQYF; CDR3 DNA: TGTGCCAGCAGCTTAGTCTGGGGTCACGAGACTAGTTGCGAGCAGTACTTC
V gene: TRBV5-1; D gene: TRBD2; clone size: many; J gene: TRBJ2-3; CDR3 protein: CASSGGSTDTQYF; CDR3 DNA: TGCGCCAGCTCGGGGGGTTCAACAGATACGCAGTATTTT
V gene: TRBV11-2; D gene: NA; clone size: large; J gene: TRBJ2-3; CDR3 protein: CASSYGGHTDTQYF; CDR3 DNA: TGTGCCAGCAGCTACGGAGGACACACAGATACGCAGTATTTT
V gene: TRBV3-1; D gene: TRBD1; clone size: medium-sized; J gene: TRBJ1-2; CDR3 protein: CASSPFGQEPRYTF; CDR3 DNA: TGTGCCAGCAGCCCATTTGGACAGGAACCCCGCTACACCTTC
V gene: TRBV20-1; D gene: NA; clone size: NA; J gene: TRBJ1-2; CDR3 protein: CSARDLQIYGYTF; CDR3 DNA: TGCAGTGCTAGAGATCTACAGATCTATGGCTACACCTTC
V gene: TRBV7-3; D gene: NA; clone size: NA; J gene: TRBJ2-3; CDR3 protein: CASSLTGRRDTRYF; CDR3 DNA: TGTGCCAGCAGCTTAACAGGGCGTCGTGATACGCGGTATTTT
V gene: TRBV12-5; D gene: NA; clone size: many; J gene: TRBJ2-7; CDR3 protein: CASPGEQYF; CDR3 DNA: TGTGCTAGTCCGGGCGAGCAGTACTTC
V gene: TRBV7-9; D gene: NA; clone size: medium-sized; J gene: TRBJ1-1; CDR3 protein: CASSLHDTEAFF; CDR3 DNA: TGTGCCAGCAGCCTCCATGACACTGAAGCTTTCTTT
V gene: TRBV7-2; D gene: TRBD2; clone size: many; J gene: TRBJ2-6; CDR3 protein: CASSFRGGPAGANVLTF; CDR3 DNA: TGTGCCAGCAGCTTCCGGGGGGGCCCCGCTGGGGCCAACGTCCTGACTTTC
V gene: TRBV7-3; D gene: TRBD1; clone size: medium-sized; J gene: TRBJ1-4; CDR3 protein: CASSRGTGEKLFF; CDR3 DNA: TGTGCCAGCAGCCGGGGGACAGGTGAAAAACTGTTTTTT
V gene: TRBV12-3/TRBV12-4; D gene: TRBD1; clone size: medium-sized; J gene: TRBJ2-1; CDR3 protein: CASSSRTGTWLIIEQFF; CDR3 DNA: TGTGCCAGCAGTTCCCGGACAGGGACTTGGTTAATTATTGAGCAGTTCTTC
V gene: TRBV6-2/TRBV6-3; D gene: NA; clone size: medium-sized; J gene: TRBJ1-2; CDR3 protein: CASSGESNYGYTF; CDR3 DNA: TGTGCCAGCAGTGGAGAATCTAACTATGGCTACACCTTC
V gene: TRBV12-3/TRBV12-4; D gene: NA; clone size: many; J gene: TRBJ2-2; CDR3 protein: CASSETVATNTGELFF; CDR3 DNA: TGTGCCAGCAGTGAGACTGTAGCGACTAACACCGGGGAGCTGTTTTTT
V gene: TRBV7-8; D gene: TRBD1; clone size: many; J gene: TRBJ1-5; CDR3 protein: CASSTDRAPYSNQPQHF; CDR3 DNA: TGTGCCAGCAGCACAGACAGGGCGCCGTATAGCAATCAGCCCCAGCATTTT
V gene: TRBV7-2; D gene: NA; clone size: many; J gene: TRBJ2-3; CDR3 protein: CASSLGQAVTQYF; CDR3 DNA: TGTGCCAGCAGCTTAGGTCAGGCGGTAACGCAGTATTTT
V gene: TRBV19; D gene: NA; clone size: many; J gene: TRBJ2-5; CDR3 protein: CASSIAGETQYF; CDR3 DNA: TGTGCCAGTAGTATAGCCGGAGAGACCCAGTACTTC
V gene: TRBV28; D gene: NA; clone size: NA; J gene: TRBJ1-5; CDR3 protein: CASSPPNRVRSNQPQHF; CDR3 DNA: TGTGCCAGCAGTCCCCCCAACAGGGTCCGAAGCAATCAGCCCCAGCATTTT
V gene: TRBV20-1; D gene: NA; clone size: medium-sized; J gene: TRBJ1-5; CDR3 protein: CSAGEQPQHF; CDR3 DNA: TGCAGTGCTGGGGAGCAGCCCCAGCATTTT
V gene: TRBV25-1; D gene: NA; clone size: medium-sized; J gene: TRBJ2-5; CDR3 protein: CASSERGYQETQYF; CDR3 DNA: TGTGCCAGCAGTGAAAGGGGGTACCAAGAGACCCAGTACTTC
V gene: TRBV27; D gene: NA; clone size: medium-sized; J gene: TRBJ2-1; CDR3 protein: CASSLWVSTNEQFF; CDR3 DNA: TGTGCCAGCAGTTTATGGGTTAGCACAAATGAGCAGTTCTTC
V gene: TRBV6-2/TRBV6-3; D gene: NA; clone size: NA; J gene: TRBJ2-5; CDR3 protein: CASSYSGRQETQYF; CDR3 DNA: TGTGCCAGCAGTTACTCGGGGCGGCAAGAGACCCAGTACTTC
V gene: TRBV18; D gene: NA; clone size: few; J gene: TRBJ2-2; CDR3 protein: CASSPREAANTGELFF; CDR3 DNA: TGTGCCAGCTCACCACGGGAGGCAGCGAACACCGGGGAGCTGTTTTTT
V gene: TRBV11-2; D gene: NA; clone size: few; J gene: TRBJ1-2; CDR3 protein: CASSENYGYTF; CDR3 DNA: TGTGCCAGCAGCGAAAACTATGGCTACACCTTC
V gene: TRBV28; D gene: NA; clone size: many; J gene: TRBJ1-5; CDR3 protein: CASARGAGQPQHF; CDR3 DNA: TGTGCCAGTGCCCGAGGGGCCGGTCAGCCCCAGCATTTT
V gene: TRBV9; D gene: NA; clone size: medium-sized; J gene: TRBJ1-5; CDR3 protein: CASSVAGGYNQPQHF; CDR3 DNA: TGTGCCAGCAGCGTAGCCGGGGGATACAATCAGCCCCAGCATTTT
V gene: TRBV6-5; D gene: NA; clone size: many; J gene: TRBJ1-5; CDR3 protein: CASSYSKPGMESWPQHF; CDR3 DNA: TGTGCCAGCAGTTACTCGAAGCCAGGGATGGAATCATGGCCCCAGCATTTT
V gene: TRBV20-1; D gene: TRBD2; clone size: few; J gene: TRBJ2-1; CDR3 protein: CSAPTSGSEYNEQFF; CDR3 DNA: TGCAGTGCACCGACTAGCGGGAGTGAATACAATGAGCAGTTCTTC
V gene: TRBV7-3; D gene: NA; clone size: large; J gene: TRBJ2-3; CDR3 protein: CASSLGGGNTDTQYF; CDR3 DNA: TGTGCCAGCAGCCTGGGGGGAGGAAACACAGATACGCAGTATTTT
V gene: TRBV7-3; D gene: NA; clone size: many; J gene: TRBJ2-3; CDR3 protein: CASSLRSAGTDTQYF; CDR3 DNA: TGTGCCAGCAGCTTAAGGTCTGCGGGCACAGATACGCAGTATTTT
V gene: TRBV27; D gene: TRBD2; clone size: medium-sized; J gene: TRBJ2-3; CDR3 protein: CASSLLASGGMDTDTQYF; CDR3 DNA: TGTGCCAGCAGTCTGTTGGCTAGCGGGGGGATGGACACAGATACGCAGTATTTT
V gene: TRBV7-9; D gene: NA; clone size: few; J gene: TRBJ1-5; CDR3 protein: CASSFGSYSNQPQHF; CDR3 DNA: TGTGCCAGCAGCTTCGGGAGCTATAGCAATCAGCCCCAGCATTTT
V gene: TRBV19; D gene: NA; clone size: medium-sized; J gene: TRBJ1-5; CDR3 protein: CASRGLLGSNQPQHF; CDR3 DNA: TGTGCCAGTAGGGGACTCTTGGGGAGCAATCAGCCCCAGCATTTT
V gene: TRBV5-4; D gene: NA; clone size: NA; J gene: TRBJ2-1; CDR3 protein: CASSSPGLEQFF; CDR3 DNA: TGTGCCAGCAGCTCCCCGGGACTCGAGCAGTTCTTC
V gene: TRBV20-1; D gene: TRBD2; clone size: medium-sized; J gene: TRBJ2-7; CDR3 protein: CSAEPRGGYEQYF; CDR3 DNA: TGCAGTGCTGAGCCCCGGGGGGGTTACGAGCAGTACTTC
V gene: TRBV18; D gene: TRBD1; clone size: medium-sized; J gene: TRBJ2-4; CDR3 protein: CASSRQGAAKNIQYF; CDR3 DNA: TGTGCCAGCTCTAGACAGGGGGCTGCCAAAAACATTCAGTACTTC
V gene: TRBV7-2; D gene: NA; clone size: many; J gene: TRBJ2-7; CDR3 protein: CASSPNPNYEQYF; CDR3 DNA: TGTGCCAGCAGCCCCAACCCAAACTACGAGCAGTACTTC
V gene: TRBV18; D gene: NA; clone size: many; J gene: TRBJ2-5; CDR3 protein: CASSPRSEVRDQETQYF; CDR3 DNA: TGTGCCAGCTCACCCAGATCTGAAGTAAGAGACCAAGAGACCCAGTACTTC
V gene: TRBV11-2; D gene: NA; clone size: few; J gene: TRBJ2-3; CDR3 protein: CASSLVLLRDTQYF; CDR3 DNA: TGTGCCAGCAGCTTAGTCCTCCTTCGGGATACGCAGTATTTT
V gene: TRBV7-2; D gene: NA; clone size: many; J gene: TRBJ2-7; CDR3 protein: CASSPSGGYEQYF; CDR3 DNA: TGTGCCAGCAGCCCTAGTGGGGGGTACGAGCAGTACTTC
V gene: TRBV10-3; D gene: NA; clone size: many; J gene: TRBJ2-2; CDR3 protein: CAIRGDSGGGELFF; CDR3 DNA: TGTGCCATCAGAGGGGACAGCGGAGGGGGGGAGCTGTTTTTT
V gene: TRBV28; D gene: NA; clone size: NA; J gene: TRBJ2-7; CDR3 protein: CASSLIGGHKEQYF; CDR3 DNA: TGTGCCAGCAGCCTTATAGGAGGGCACAAAGAGCAGTACTTC
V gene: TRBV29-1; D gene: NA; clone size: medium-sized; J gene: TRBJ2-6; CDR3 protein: CSVNGGSGANVLTF; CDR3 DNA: TGCAGCGTGAACGGGGGCTCTGGGGCCAACGTCCTGACTTTC
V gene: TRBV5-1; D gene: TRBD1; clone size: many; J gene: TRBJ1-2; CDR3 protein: CASRLRGQGNYGYTF; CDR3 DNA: TGCGCCAGCAGGCTCCGGGGACAGGGGAACTATGGCTACACCTTC
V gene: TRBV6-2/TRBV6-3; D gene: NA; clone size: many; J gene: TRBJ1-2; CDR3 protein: CASSSSDWAHYGYTF; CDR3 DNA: TGTGCCAGCAGTTCCTCAGACTGGGCTCACTATGGCTACACCTTC
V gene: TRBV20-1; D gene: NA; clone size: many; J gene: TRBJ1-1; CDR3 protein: CSVRTANTEAFF; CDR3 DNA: TGCAGTGTCCGGACAGCCAACACTGAAGCTTTCTTT
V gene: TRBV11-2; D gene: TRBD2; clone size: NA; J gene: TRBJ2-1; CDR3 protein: CTSSLEGNSGAYNEQFF; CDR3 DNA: TGTACCAGCAGCTTGGAGGGCAATAGCGGGGCCTACAATGAGCAGTTCTTC
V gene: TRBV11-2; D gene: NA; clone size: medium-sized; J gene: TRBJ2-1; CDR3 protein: CASSLEAFSYNEQFF; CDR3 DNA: TGTGCCAGCAGCTTGGAAGCGTTCTCCTACAATGAGCAGTTCTTC
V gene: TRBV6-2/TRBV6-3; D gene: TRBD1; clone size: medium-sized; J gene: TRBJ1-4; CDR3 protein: CASSWTGQPPNEKLFF; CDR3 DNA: TGTGCCAGCAGTTGGACAGGGCAACCGCCTAATGAAAAACTGTTTTTT
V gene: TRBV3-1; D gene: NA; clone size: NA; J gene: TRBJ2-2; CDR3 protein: CASSQTPQVGGELFF; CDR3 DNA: TGTGCCAGCAGCCAGACGCCCCAGGTCGGAGGGGAGCTGTTTTTT
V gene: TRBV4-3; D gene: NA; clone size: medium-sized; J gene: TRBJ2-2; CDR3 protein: CASSQDPGTNTGELFF; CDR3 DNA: TGCGCCAGCAGCCAAGACCCGGGAACGAACACCGGGGAGCTGTTTTTT
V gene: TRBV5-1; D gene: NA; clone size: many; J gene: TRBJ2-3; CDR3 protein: CASSWGTDTQYF; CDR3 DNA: TGCGCCAGCAGTTGGGGCACAGATACGCAGTATTTT